This TCR beta chain was captured by sequencing in a study of cytomegalovirus exposure and HLA in healthy donors. General study results and limits: The majority of TCR sequences were rare, yet some public TCRs appeared in many donors. Among TCR beta chains, those listed as cytomegalovirus-associated numbered approximately 150. Looking again later, the authors saw that most CMV-associated TCR beta chains seemed HLA-restricted.

The CDR3 spans 16 residues. V was pared by 0 bases and J by 1 base, with 3 bases of the junction left unmatched. In germline, CDR1 is SGHNT, CDR2 YYREEE (reference sequence). In the case of this clone: Its antigen remains unknown.

13 Jbeta primers and 60 Vbeta primers were used for the PCR. Source study methods: In a later analysis, some 10 million of tens of millions of unique beta chains occurred in at least two donors. Measured with immunoSEQ multiplex PCR; TCRdb has only the in-frame clones, and not every one. The DNA was the basis for D and trimming; V, J and clone size are from that table. The sample yields roughly 140,000 clones, nearly 80% seen once. What was sequenced was PBMCs. This receptor was obtained from a male donor in good health and CMV-seronegative. V and J are TRBV5-4 and TRBJ2-2, with 7 bases identical to TRBD1. The CDR3 sequence is CASSLDNRGNTGELFF. The CDR3 coding sequence is TGTGCCAGCAGCTTGGACAACAGGGGGAACACCGGGGAGCTGTTTTTT.